The rows below give T cell receptor beta chains drawn from one sample of a study of T cell changes during pregnancy in multiple sclerosis. The method was immunoSEQ multiplex PCR; TCRdb's version includes in-frame clones alone and lacks a portion of them. The sample shows tens of thousands of clones, roughly 90% of them seen only once. The material was peripheral blood, obtained in the first trimester of pregnancy. The receptors here all came from a female donor in good health, enrolled as a control in a pregnancy study. The CDR3 runs from the conserved cysteine through the conserved F or W. Each record gives: V gene, J gene, CDR3 protein.

>TRBV9|TRBJ1-2
CASSVDGGPYGYTF
>TRBV28|TRBJ2-7
CASSEQGPYSYEQYF
>TRBV25-1|TRBJ2-7
CASRAGGEGYEQYF
>TRBV7-2|TRBJ2-5
CASSLSELETQYF
>TRBV15|TRBJ2-5
CATSRGPLNWETQYF
>TRBV19|TRBJ2-1
CASSIQQGGKFF
>TRBV4-1|TRBJ2-3
CASSQPGIAGGAGVKDTQYF
>TRBV6-5|TRBJ2-7
CASQDSTSYEQYF
>TRBV6-6|TRBJ2-3
CASRSSGGDTDTQYF
>TRBV28|TRBJ2-1
CASILDKAQFF
>TRBV9|TRBJ2-3
CASSASSGSSTDTQYF
>TRBV9|-
CASSVGIAGANNYEQYF
>TRBV5-6|TRBJ1-5
CASSKERGFNQPQHF
>TRBV13|TRBJ2-7
CASSLLAGDYEQYF
>TRBV2|TRBJ1-2
CASSFNRILNYGYTF
>TRBV5-1|TRBJ2-1
CASSLAQGLVNEQFF
>TRBV5-1|TRBJ1-4
CASSASTATNEKLFF
>TRBV5-8|TRBJ2-5
CASSLKLGASGLIGETQYF
>TRBV5-6|TRBJ2-7
CASSSLTSEGPYEQYF
>TRBV6-1|TRBJ1-1
CASSETGGDGTEAFF
>TRBV10-3|TRBJ1-4
CAISDSPGGGVEKLFF
>TRBV9|TRBJ1-1
CASSNWDRVMNTEAFF
>TRBV7-2|TRBJ2-3
CASNPLAGGGDTQYF
>TRBV7-8|TRBJ2-5
CASSLARAGGETQYF
>TRBV30|TRBJ1-1
CAWSRTGETEAFF
>TRBV29-1|TRBJ1-5
CSVVGTVTRSNQPQHF
>TRBV7-2|TRBJ1-2
CASSPGQRDGYTF
>TRBV7-8|TRBJ2-3
CASSLRQGRTDTQYF
>TRBV5-1|TRBJ2-3
CASSLELAGGGWSTDTQYF
>TRBV14|TRBJ2-1
CASSQDVTSGRAKFF
>TRBV9|TRBJ2-2
CASSPSWRANTGELFF
>TRBV27|TRBJ2-7
CASSFKGPNYEQYF
>TRBV2|TRBJ1-2
CASSEQFGTGEDYGYTF
>TRBV27|TRBJ2-1
CASSLLGQVAEQFF
>TRBV27|TRBJ2-7
CASSLQGTGEQYF
>TRBV4-1|TRBJ2-7
CASSQLSGDRGSEQYF
>TRBV6-1|TRBJ2-3
CASKERAGTDTQYF
>TRBV10-3|TRBJ1-2
CAITQTGAGYGYTF
>TRBV27|TRBJ1-1
CASSIAEQGFKRAFF
>TRBV18|TRBJ2-5
CASSPGNGETQYF
>TRBV6-6|TRBJ1-1
CASMGANRVNTEAFF
>TRBV2|TRBJ1-2
CASSEARNYGYTF
>TRBV4-3|TRBJ1-4
CASSQDPGGGGEKLVF
>TRBV28|TRBJ2-1
CASSYGGLSYNEQFF
>TRBV19|TRBJ1-3
CASSMDRPGRNTIYF
>TRBV7-2|TRBJ1-4
CASSLRRGQGNEKLFF
>TRBV6-6|TRBJ2-3
CASSRRTSGGEDTQYF
>TRBV27|TRBJ1-2
CASSLARNYGYTF
>TRBV12-5|TRBJ2-7
CASGLDRGGYEQYF
>TRBV11-2|TRBJ2-3
CASSLGGSSRTDTQYF
>TRBV5-6|TRBJ1-4
CASSTRGGQLNEKLFF
>TRBV6-5|TRBJ2-5
CASSPPGTGKKTQYF
>TRBV5-1|TRBJ2-2
CASSLARGAPAGELFF
>TRBV19|TRBJ1-2
CASSTYTGLYGYTF
>TRBV9|TRBJ1-5
CASSVDGNSNQPQHF
>TRBV28|TRBJ2-1
CASGSGSYNEQFF
>TRBV19|TRBJ2-5
CASSIGHSQETQYF
>TRBV7-2|TRBJ2-1
CASSFSNEQFF
>TRBV7-8|TRBJ2-1
CASSYDREQYNEQFF